The 27 T cell receptor beta chains presented below share a single source sample, sequenced in a study of blood T cell repertoires in COVID-19. Clones were sequenced by immunoSEQ multiplex PCR, and TCRdb holds only the in-frame ones, with some missing. The sample consists of 110,000 or so clones, around 90% of them appearing once. The sequencing sample was made of peripheral blood. The receptor set was obtained from a human donor in a cohort sampled during active COVID-19.

The chain uses TRBV4-1 and TRBJ2-5; perhaps TRBD2 as D (5 bases). This CDR3 spans 12 amino acids. Germline CDR1 reads MGHRA; CDR2 reads YSYEKL. The V end lost 0 bases, the J end lost 7 bases, and 6 bases lay between the germline ends. The CDR3 loop reads CASSQEGGTQYF. The CDR3 DNA reads TGCGCCAGCAGCCAAGAAGGAGGGACCCAGTACTTC.

V gene TRBV15 combines with J gene TRBJ2-7; 11 positions agree with TRBD2. In germline, CDR1 is LNHNV, CDR2 YYDKDF (reference sequence). After removal of 0 bases from V and 9 bases from J, the junction contained 10 bases not matched to a gene. The CDR3 length is 16 residues. The CDR3, as DNA: TGTGCCACCAGCAGAGACGGGACTAGCGGTGACCGGCGGCAGTACTTC. As protein: CATSRDGTSGDRRQYF.

The chain combines TRBV20-1 with TRBJ1-1; 8 nucleotides match TRBD1. Germline V gives CDR1 DFQATT, CDR2 SNEGSKA (reference sequence). J gave up 4 bases and V 3 bases, and 10 bases lay outside the gene matches. This CDR3 is 15 amino acids long. CDR3 region: CSASGGRGPGTEAFF. CDR3 nucleotide sequence: TGCAGTGCTAGTGGGGGCAGGGGGCCTGGCACTGAAGCTTTCTTT.

V is TRBV10-2 and J is TRBJ2-1; TRBD2 matches at 8 bases. J was trimmed by 0 bases and V by 6 bases; bases with no gene match: 4. Germline assignment: CDR1 WSHSY and CDR2 SAAADI. The CDR3 loop spans 15 amino acids. The CDR3 is CASRVAGSSYNEQFF. Written as DNA, the CDR3 is TGCGCCAGCAGAGTAGCGGGGAGCTCCTACAATGAGCAGTTCTTC.

Concerning this clone: An end of the junction differs from the germline gene, which may be a read error. The J gene is TRBJ2-4, the V gene TRBV19; 7 bases agree with TRBD1. The CDR3 has 13 amino acids. CDR1 and CDR2 from the germline V gene are LNHDA and SQIVND (reference sequence). CDR3 in DNA: TGTGCCAGTGTTACCTCCGGGCCGGGACAGCTCGTCTTC. This sequence encodes CASVTSGPGQLVF.

This clone has a handful of counts. The chain couples TRBV7-9 to TRBJ1-1, with D possibly being TRBD1 (5 bases). With 1 base removed from V and 5 bases from J, the gap between germline ends came to 14 bases. The CDR3 spans 15 residues. Germline V gives CDR1 SEHNR, CDR2 FQNEAQ (reference sequence). CDR3 region: CASSLGTLGGTEAFF. CDR3 nucleotides: TGTGCCAGCAGCTTAGGGACGCTTGGGGGGACTGAAGCTTTCTTT.

The chain uses TRBV10-1 and TRBJ1-1; 7 bases match TRBD1. From germline, CDR1 is WNHNN and CDR2 SYGVQD (reference sequence). After removal of 5 bases from V and 4 bases from J, the junction contained 4 bases not matched to a gene. There are 13 residues in the CDR3. The CDR3 region has the DNA TGCGCCAGCAGTTTCGACAGGGCCACTGAAGCTTTCTTT. It codes for CASSFDRATEAFF.

This chain uses TRBV19 with TRBJ2-2; 8 nucleotides match TRBD1. The germline CDR1 and CDR2 sequences are LNHDA and SQIVND (reference sequence). The CDR3 covers 15 residues. After removal of 3 bases from V and 4 bases from J, the junction contained 4 bases not matched to a gene. This chain's CDR3 is CASSMGQATTGELFF. The CDR3 region has the DNA TGTGCCAGTAGTATGGGACAGGCGACCACCGGGGAGCTGTTTTTT.

The rearrangement uses TRBV7-3 and TRBJ2-5, with D possibly TRBD2 on 6 matching bases. CDR3 length: 15 amino acids. Germline CDR1 reads SGHTA; CDR2 reads FQGTGA. V was cut by 5 bases and J by 1 base, with 14 bases left in between. CDR3 residues: CASSPRGLPQETQYF. CDR3 sequence (DNA): TGTGCCAGCAGCCCTCGTGGACTACCCCAAGAGACCCAGTACTTC.

The chain joins TRBV10-3 to TRBJ1-1; 7 positions match TRBD1. V dropped 6 bases and J dropped 3; count of bases not matched to a gene: 13. This CDR3 is built from 16 residues. From germline, CDR1 is ENHRY and CDR2 SYGVKD. Written as DNA, the CDR3 is TGTGCCATCAGCGGGGACAGTTTCATGAAGGACACTGAAGCTTTCTTT. This sequence encodes CAISGDSFMKDTEAFF.

CDR3 DNA sequence: TGTGCCAGCAGCTTAGTGTTTGGGCCACTCAACTATGGCTACACCTTC. Translated, it gives CASSLVFGPLNYGYTF. The chain combines TRBV11-2 with TRBJ1-2; D not certain. CDR1 and CDR2 from the germline V gene are SGHAT and FQNNGV. V was shortened by 1 base and J by 2 bases, with 14 bases between the two germline ends. CDR3 size: 16 residues.

The chain recombines TRBV5-1 with TRBJ2-5, with D unresolved. The CDR3 sequence is 15 residues long. The germline V and J ends were trimmed by 4 bases and 1 base, with 14 bases remaining between them. Germline V gene lookup returns CDR1 SGHRS and CDR2 YFSETQ. CDR3 sequence reads: CASSQNRQTQETQYF. The CDR3 DNA reads as TGCGCCAGCAGCCAGAATCGACAAACCCAAGAGACCCAGTACTTC. The full variable domain, its missing parts supplied by reference TRBV5-1 and TRBJ2-5, is KAGVTQTPRYLIKTRGQQVTLSCSPISGHRSVSWYQQTPGQGLQFLFEYFSETQRNKGNFPGRFSGRQFSNSRSEMNVSTLELGDSALYLCASSQNRQTQETQYFGPGTRLLVL.

The genes are TRBV11-2 and TRBJ2-5; TRBD1 matches 10 bases. V trimming: 1 base; J trimming: 5 bases; junction bases outside the gene matches: 4. The CDR3 has 15 residues. Germline loops: CDR1 SGHAT, CDR2 FQNNGV. CDR3: CASSLGTGGRETQYF. In DNA, the CDR3 is TGTGCCAGCAGCTTAGGGACAGGGGGAAGGGAGACCCAGTACTTC.

The V call is TRBV30, the J call TRBJ2-7, with 7 bases aligning to TRBD1. V was pared by 6 bases and J by 3 bases, with 8 bases of the junction left unmatched. Per germline, CDR1 GTSNPN and CDR2 SVGIG (reference sequence). This CDR3 has 13 residues. The CDR3 sequence is CACSTGKGYEQYF. CDR3 DNA sequence: TGTGCCTGTTCGACAGGGAAAGGCTACGAGCAGTACTTC.

The chain recombines TRBV5-1 with TRBJ2-1; D perhaps matches TRBD1 (6 bases). The V end lost 6 bases, the J end lost 7 bases, and 17 bases lay between the germline ends. Germline V gives CDR1 SGHRS, CDR2 YFSETQ. The CDR3 is 14 residues long. CDR3 amino acids: CASTVKGEWNEQFF. In DNA, the CDR3 is TGCGCCAGCACGGTGAAGGGGGAGTGGAATGAGCAGTTCTTC.

This clone was detected once. The rearrangement uses TRBV24-1 and TRBJ2-1, with 7 positions matching TRBD2. V gave up 4 bases and J gave up 1 base; unmatched junction bases: 9. CDR1 is KGHDR and CDR2 is SFDVKD in the germline V gene. The CDR3 extends over 17 amino acids. As DNA, the CDR3 is TGTGCCACCAGTGACCGCCGGACTAGATCGTCCTACAATGAGCAGTTCTTC. The encoded protein is CATSDRRTRSSYNEQFF.

The rearrangement joins TRBV7-9 to TRBJ1-6, with TRBD1 matching 9 bases. After removal of 5 bases from V and 9 bases from J, the junction contained 5 bases not matched to a gene. Germline V CDR1 and CDR2: SEHNR, FQNEAQ (reference sequence). This CDR3 comprises 14 residues. CDR3 residues: CASSGEDRGSPLHF. CDR3 nucleotides: TGTGCCAGCAGCGGGGAGGACAGGGGTTCACCCCTCCACTTT.

V gene TRBV19 combines with J gene TRBJ2-5, with TRBD1 as a possible D gene (5 bases). This CDR3 contains 14 residues. The germline V and J ends were trimmed by 6 bases and 1 base, with 12 bases remaining between them. From germline, CDR1 is LNHDA and CDR2 SQIVND (reference sequence). CDR3: CASRKRGPQETQYF. The DNA for the CDR3 is TGTGCCAGTAGAAAAAGGGGCCCCCAAGAGACCCAGTACTTC.

The CDR3 region has the DNA TGTGCCAGCAGCTTCACGAGCCGCTACGAGCAGTACTTC. This codes for CASSFTSRYEQYF. The chain carries TRBV7-8 and TRBJ2-7; D unclear. The CDR3 runs to 13 residues. Germline V CDR1 and CDR2: SGHVS, FQNEAQ. Between the trimmed V and J ends, which lost 3 bases and 3 bases, there was a span of 9 bases. Complete variable domain (other parts from reference TRBV7-8 and TRBJ2-7): GAGVSQSPRYKVAKRGQDVALRCDPISGHVSLFWYQQALGQGPEFLTYFQNEAQLDKSGLPSDRFFAERPEGSVSTLKIQRTQQEDSAVYLCASSFTSRYEQYFGPGTRLTVT.

The chain is built from TRBV2 and TRBJ2-1; D unresolved. The germline gives CDR1 SNHLY, CDR2 FYNNEI. The CDR3 totals 14 residues. V was trimmed by 8 bases and J by 6 bases, leaving 17 bases between them. In nucleotides, the CDR3 is TGTGCCAGCGCCCCCGGGTTGCCCCCCAATGAGCAGTTCTTC. Its translation: CASAPGLPPNEQFF.

The J gene is TRBJ1-2, the V gene TRBV7-9; 9 nucleotides line up with TRBD1. Unmatched junction bases numbered 5, after V lost 3 bases and J lost 3 bases. There are 15 residues in the CDR3. The germline V gene encodes CDR1 SEHNR and CDR2 FQNEAQ (reference sequence). Here the CDR3 DNA reads TGTGCCAGCAGCTTGCTACAGGGGGCTCACTATGGCTACACCTTC. It encodes CASSLLQGAHYGYTF.

The chain uses TRBV29-1 and TRBJ1-3; no clear D gene. The CDR3 runs 13 residues. Germline V gene sequence: CDR1 SQVTM, CDR2 ANQGSEA. The V and J ends lost 1 base and 5 bases respectively, with 9 bases between them. For the CDR3, the DNA is TGCAGCGTTGAAGCGGGGTTTCGAAACACCATATATTTT. Its protein product is CSVEAGFRNTIYF. The complete variable domain, with remaining parts taken from reference TRBV29-1 and TRBJ1-3, reads SAVISQKPSRDICQRGTSLTIQCQVDSQVTMMFWYRQQPGQSLTLIATANQGSEATYESGFVIDKFPISRPNLTFSTLTVSNMSPEDSSIYLCSVEAGFRNTIYFGEGSWLTVV.

The CDR3 is CASSPRTGTGELFF. CDR3 DNA: TGTGCCAGCAGCCCAAGGACTGGGACCGGGGAGCTGTTTTTT. V and J are TRBV28 and TRBJ2-2, with D possibly being TRBD2 (5 bases). Germline V gene lookup returns CDR1 MDHEN and CDR2 SYDVKM. The CDR3 loop spans 14 amino acids. Between the trimmed V and J ends, which lost 6 bases and 5 bases, there was a span of 13 bases.

The chain links TRBV5-1 to TRBJ2-1; the match to TRBD2 covers 7 bases. Germline CDR1 reads SGHRS; CDR2 reads YFSETQ. CDR3 size: 16 residues. Trimming removed 0 bases from V and 3 bases from J; junction bases left unmatched: 6. The CDR3 protein is CASSLAEGGLYNEQFF. DNA for the CDR3: TGCGCCAGCAGCTTGGCCGAGGGAGGGCTCTACAATGAGCAGTTCTTC.

The V gene is TRBV28, the J gene TRBJ1-6; 11 nucleotides line up with TRBD1. V lost 7 bases and J lost 5; bases outside the gene matches: 13. The CDR3 is made up of 18 amino acids. Germline V gene data show CDR1 as MDHEN and CDR2 as SYDVKM. CDR3 amino acids: CASTLVLGQGDNNSPLHF. In DNA form, the CDR3 reads TGTGCCAGCACCCTTGTCCTGGGACAGGGGGACAATAATTCACCCCTCCACTTT.

The gene calls are TRBV6-5 and TRBJ1-5; 10 bases match TRBD1. The CDR3 is 15 residues long. The V gene's germline CDR1 is MNHEY and CDR2 SVGAGI. The V and J ends lost 4 bases and 6 bases, in that order; junction bases with no gene match: 6. The DNA of the CDR3 is TGTGCCAGCAGTTCATCCGGGACAGGGGCTCAGCCCCAGCATTTT. This gives the protein CASSSSGTGAQPQHF.

The chain joins TRBV10-1 to TRBJ2-1; 8 nucleotides agree with TRBD2. J lost 7 bases, V lost 0 bases, and 8 bases had no gene match. Germline V gene data show CDR1 as WNHNN and CDR2 as SYGVQD (reference sequence). The CDR3 consists of 16 residues. The CDR3 loop is CASSESGAGGLNEQFF. CDR3 nucleotides: TGCGCCAGCAGTGAGTCTGGGGCGGGGGGTTTAAATGAGCAGTTCTTC.